This is a list of T cell receptor beta chains from one sample in a study of CD8 T cells in ankylosing spondylitis. TCRdb analysed the 5' RACE reads with MiXCR anew, one entry per CDR3 protein. The table lists 250,000 to 400,000 distinct CDR3 sequences, approximately 10% of them singletons. Sequenced: blood, either unsorted or a sorted T cell fraction (not recorded which). The receptors shown here come from a female donor with ankylosing spondylitis or in good health (not recorded which). CDR3s include the opening cysteine and the closing phenylalanine or tryptophan. Fields, in order: clone size, CDR3 length, J gene, V gene, D gene, CDR3 DNA, CDR3 protein. A D gene is named only where the DNA matches it firmly. A clone size is listed for some rows: how often the clone was seen (once, few, many), or a class if it is expanded.

many | 15 | TRBJ1-1 | TRBV12-3/TRBV12-4 | TRBD1 | TGTGCCAGCAGTTTCGGTCAGGGGGTTTACACTGAAGCTTTCTTT | CASSFGQGVYTEAFF
many | 11 | TRBJ2-2 | TRBV29-1 | . | TGCAGCTTCCGAATAGCCGGGGAGCTGTTTTTT | CSFRIAGELFF
many | 16 | TRBJ2-2 | TRBV12-3/TRBV12-4 | TRBD2 | TGTGCCAGCAGTTACTTTAGCGGGGGGGCGACCGGGGAGCTGTTTTTT | CASSYFSGGATGELFF
few | 18 | TRBJ2-6 | TRBV29-1 | . | TGCAGCGTTGGGACCCTGGCGGGGTTTGGAAGGGGGGCCAACGTCCTGACTTTC | CSVGTLAGFGRGANVLTF
many | 18 | TRBJ2-3 | TRBV25-1 | TRBD1 | TGTGCCAGCAGTGGGCAATTCAGGACAGGGGGAAAACTAAATACGCAGTATTTT | CASSGQFRTGGKLNTQYF
many | 14 | TRBJ2-2 | TRBV5-5 | . | TGTGCCAGCATCAAGTCAGGGGCCACCGGGGAGCTGTTTTTT | CASIKSGATGELFF
many | 16 | TRBJ1-2 | TRBV12-3/TRBV12-4 | TRBD1 | TGTGCCAGCAGGCAATTCCCGGGACAGGGGTCCCATGGCTACACCTTC | CASRQFPGQGSHGYTF
many | 14 | TRBJ1-1 | TRBV5-1 | . | TGCGCCAGCAGCTTGGCCGGGGGGACCTTGAACGCTTTCTTT | CASSLAGGTLNAFF
many | 12 | TRBJ1-1 | TRBV5-1 | . | TGCGCCAGCAGCTTGGCCGGGGGTGAAGCTTTCTTT | CASSLAGGEAFF
many | 16 | TRBJ2-7 | TRBV27 | . | TGTGCCAGCAGTAAAGGAACAGGGTTTTCCTCCTACGAGCAGTACTTC | CASSKGTGFSSYEQYF
many | 15 | TRBJ2-4 | TRBV20-1 | TRBD2 | TGCAGTGCTAGGCGACTAGCGGGAGGTTCGAACATTCAGTACTTC | CSARRLAGGSNIQYF
many | 13 | TRBJ2-1 | TRBV2 | . | TGTGCCAGCCAGGGGGAGGCCGGAATTGATCAGTTCTTC | CASQGEAGIDQFF
many | 16 | TRBJ2-1 | TRBV28 | TRBD2 | TGTGCCAGCGGAGAAACGAAGCGGGGGGGTCGGAATGAGCAGTTCTTC | CASGETKRGGRNEQFF
many | 13 | TRBJ2-2 | TRBV14 | . | TGTGCCAGCAGCCAAGTAAACACCGGGGAGCTGTTTTTT | CASSQVNTGELFF
many | 19 | TRBJ2-3 | TRBV20-1 | TRBD2 | TGCAGTGCTAAGCGATTACATCCGGGACTAGCGGGGGCCTCAGATACGCAGTATTTT | CSAKRLHPGLAGASDTQYF
many | 12 | TRBJ1-5 | TRBV28 | . | TGTGCCAGCAGTTTGACGACTCAGCCCCAGCATTTT | CASSLTTQPQHF
many | 15 | TRBJ2-5 | TRBV20-1 | TRBD1 | TGCAGTGCTAGACCACCAACAGGGGGTTTGGAGACCCAGTACTTC | CSARPPTGGLETQYF
few | 12 | TRBJ2-7 | TRBV19 | . | TGTGCCAGTAGTATAGTTGGGAGTGAGCAGTACTTC | CASSIVGSEQYF
many | 16 | TRBJ2-1 | TRBV5-1 | TRBD2 | TGCGCCAGCAGCTTGTGGGCGGGAGTTGGAAGCAATGAGCAGTTCTTC | CASSLWAGVGSNEQFF
many | 14 | TRBJ1-2 | TRBV12-3/TRBV12-4 | TRBD1 | TGTGCCAGCAGTTTAGGGGACAGGGGGAAGGGCTACACCTTC | CASSLGDRGKGYTF
many | 14 | TRBJ1-5 | TRBV12-3/TRBV12-4 | . | TGTGCCAGCAGTTCCAATTTGAGCAATCAGCCCCAGCATTTT | CASSSNLSNQPQHF
. | 13 | TRBJ1-2 | TRBV2 | . | TGTGCCAGCACAGGTTTAGCTAACTATGGCTACACCTTC | CASTGLANYGYTF
many | 15 | TRBJ2-6 | TRBV5-1 | . | TGCGCCAGCAGCTTCGAGGGATCTGGGGCCAACGTCCTGACTTTC | CASSFEGSGANVLTF
many | 13 | TRBJ1-5 | TRBV5-1 | . | TGCGCCAGCAGCCTGGAGGGCCTCCAGCCCCAGCATTTT | CASSLEGLQPQHF
many | 17 | TRBJ2-1 | TRBV20-1 | . | TGCAGTGCTAGAGCCGGGTACCTCGACTCGTCCTACAATGAGCAGTTCTTC | CSARAGYLDSSYNEQFF
many | 15 | TRBJ1-2 | TRBV4-2 | TRBD1 | TGTGCCAGCAGCCAAGAGGCGACAGGGGCCTATGGCTACACCTTC | CASSQEATGAYGYTF
many | 19 | TRBJ1-1 | TRBV5-1 | . | TGCGCCAGCAGCTTGGTTGCCAGGAGGAATACAGGGACCCACACTGAAGCTTTCTTT | CASSLVARRNTGTHTEAFF
. | 16 | TRBJ2-1 | TRBV14 | TRBD1 | TGTGCCAGCAGCCGGGAAGGGACAGGGGTCTACAATGAGCAGTTCTTC | CASSREGTGVYNEQFF
. | 17 | TRBJ2-5 | TRBV7-2 | . | TGTGCCAGCAGCTTAGGGGGGGGCGGAAGAAAGCAAGAGACCCAGTACTTC | CASSLGGGGRKQETQYF
many | 16 | TRBJ2-2 | TRBV20-1 | . | TGCAGTGCTCTCAGGCCCGGGACGACGAACACCGGGGAGCTGTTTTTT | CSALRPGTTNTGELFF
many | 16 | TRBJ1-5 | TRBV5-1 | . | TGCGCCAGCAGCTTGGGGTTTAACACGGAGAATCAGCCCCAGCATTTT | CASSLGFNTENQPQHF
. | 15 | TRBJ2-1 | TRBV5-8 | TRBD2 | TGTGCCAGCAGCAGGGGACTAGCGGGAGTCGCTGAGCAGTTCTTC | CASSRGLAGVAEQFF
few | 13 | TRBJ2-5 | TRBV15 | . | TGTGCCACCAGCAGAGCACAGCAAGAGACCCAGTACTTC | CATSRAQQETQYF
many | 17 | TRBJ2-7 | TRBV18 | . | TGTGCCAGCTCTCTCGTATCACCGGGGCCTCAATCGGACGAGCAGTACTTC | CASSLVSPGPQSDEQYF
many | 15 | TRBJ1-4 | TRBV28 | . | TGTGCCAGCGGTAGGACAGCTGCAACTAATGAAAAACTGTTTTTT | CASGRTAATNEKLFF
many | 15 | TRBJ2-5 | TRBV3-1 | . | TGTGCCAGCAGCCGACGACAAGTGGGACAAGAGACCCAGTACTTC | CASSRRQVGQETQYF
many | 16 | TRBJ1-3 | TRBV12-3/TRBV12-4 | . | TGTGCCAGCAGTCAGGGCGGGCGGCAGGTTGGAAACACCATATATTTT | CASSQGGRQVGNTIYF
. | 16 | TRBJ1-1 | TRBV20-1 | . | TGCAGTGCTAGAGAAGGAAGCCCTTTGATGAACACTGAAGCTTTCTTT | CSAREGSPLMNTEAFF
. | 16 | TRBJ2-7 | TRBV6-5 | TRBD1 | TGTGCCAGCATTACCCCTGGGACAGGAGCCTCCTACGAGCAGTACTTC | CASITPGTGASYEQYF
many | 13 | TRBJ2-1 | TRBV5-1 | . | TGCGCCAGCAGCTTGGCCAGGGCCAATGAGCAGTTCTTC | CASSLARANEQFF
many | 15 | TRBJ1-1 | TRBV12-3/TRBV12-4 | . | TGTGCCAGCGCACCCGCGGCGGCAGGGTTCACTGAAGCTTTCTTT | CASAPAAAGFTEAFF
many | 15 | TRBJ2-1 | TRBV27 | . | TGTGCCAGCAGATCTCGGAGGGCCGTCTACAATGAGCAGTTCTTC | CASRSRRAVYNEQFF
many | 12 | TRBJ2-7 | TRBV6-1 | . | TGTGCCAGCAGTGAAGTTCGCGGCGAGCAGTACTTC | CASSEVRGEQYF
many | 13 | TRBJ2-3 | TRBV20-1 | TRBD2 | TGCAGTTTCCAGCGGGAGGTGGGAGATACGCAGTATTTT | CSFQREVGDTQYF
. | 13 | TRBJ2-3 | TRBV20-1 | TRBD2 | TGCAGTGCTAGAGGACTAGCGGTGGATACGCAGTATTTT | CSARGLAVDTQYF
many | 14 | TRBJ2-7 | TRBV15 | . | TGTGCCACCAGCAGAGGACGGACAAACTACGAGCAGTACTTC | CATSRGRTNYEQYF
many | 17 | TRBJ1-3 | TRBV7-9 | . | TGTGCCAGCAGCTTAGAGGGTGGAAGGGATACTGGAAACACCATATATTTT | CASSLEGGRDTGNTIYF